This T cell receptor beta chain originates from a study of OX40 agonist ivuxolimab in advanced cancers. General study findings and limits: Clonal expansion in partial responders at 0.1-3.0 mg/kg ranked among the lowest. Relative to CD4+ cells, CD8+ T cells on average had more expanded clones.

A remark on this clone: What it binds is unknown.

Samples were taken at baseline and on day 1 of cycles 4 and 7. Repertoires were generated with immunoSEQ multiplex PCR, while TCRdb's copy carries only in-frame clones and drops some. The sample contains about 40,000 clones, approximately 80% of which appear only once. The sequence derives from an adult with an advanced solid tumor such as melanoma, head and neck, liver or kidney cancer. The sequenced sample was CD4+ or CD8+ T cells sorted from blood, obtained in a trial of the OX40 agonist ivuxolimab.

The CDR3: CASSSLLGAGELFF. In nucleotides, the CDR3 is TGTGCCAGCAGCTCCCTCTTAGGCGCCGGGGAGCTGTTTTTT. The chain combines TRBV7-6 with TRBJ2-2; D gene unclear. V was clipped by 4 bases and J by 6 bases, with 12 bases between them. Germline-derived CDR1 and CDR2 are SGHVS and FNYEAQ. This CDR3 has 14 amino acids.